Shown below are 19 T cell receptor beta chains from a single sample sequenced in a study of blood T cell repertoires in COVID-19. TCRdb's copy holds only in-frame clones and misses some; the assay was immunoSEQ multiplex PCR. In the table there are 300,000 to 450,000 clones, more than 70% of which are singletons. Sequencing was done on a sample of PBMCs or T cells enriched from blood (not recorded which). Receptor source: a woman under 30 who had recovered from COVID-19.

CDR3 amino acids: CASSPNGAQQGETQYF. The CDR3 nucleotides are TGTGCCAGCAGTCCGAACGGGGCCCAACAGGGAGAGACCCAGTACTTC. This chain joins TRBV7-9 and TRBJ2-5, with D tentatively TRBD1 (6 bases). The germline gives CDR1 SEHNR, CDR2 FQNEAQ (reference sequence). The CDR3 runs 16 residues. V dropped 6 bases and J dropped 4 bases, with 21 bases sitting between them. The full variable domain, completed using reference TRBV7-9 and TRBJ2-5, is DTGVSQNPRHKITKRGQNVTFRCDPISEHNRLYWYRQTLGQGPEFLTYFQNEAQLEKSRLLSDRFSAERPKGSFSTLEIQRTEQGDSAMYLCASSPNGAQQGETQYFGPGTRLLVL.

The V call is TRBV3-1 (or the pseudogene TRBV3-2), the J call TRBJ2-1, with 13 bases identical to TRBD2. The CDR3 has 17 amino acids. Germline V gene lookup returns CDR1 LGHDT and CDR2 YNNKEL (reference sequence). With V trimmed by 2 bases and J by 5 bases, 6 bases remained unmatched. DNA of the CDR3: TGTGCCAGCAGCCAACCCCTGGGACTAGCGGGGAACAATGAGCAGTTCTTC. Protein sequence: CASSQPLGLAGNNEQFF.

The chain couples TRBV3-1 (or the pseudogene TRBV3-2) to TRBJ2-5; 12 nucleotides match TRBD2. The germline gives CDR1 LGHDT, CDR2 YNNKEL (reference sequence). The CDR3 loop spans 14 amino acids. V shed 2 bases and J 9 bases; nucleotides not matched to a gene: 4. In nucleotides, the CDR3 is TGTGCCAGCAGCCAACTAGCGGGGGGGCCGTCCCAGTACTTC. This gives the protein CASSQLAGGPSQYF.

The chain links TRBV5-1 to TRBJ1-4; D unclear. The CDR3 is made up of 15 amino acids. Germline values: CDR1 SGHRS, CDR2 YFSETQ. V was trimmed by 3 bases and J by 8 bases, leaving 17 bases between them. The CDR3 nucleotides read TGCGCCAGCAGCTCGGGGTCTTCGGTTAAAGAAAAACTGTTTTTT. Protein: CASSSGSSVKEKLFF.

This chain connects TRBV27 to TRBJ1-6; 7 nucleotides align to TRBD1. In germline, CDR1 is MNHEY, CDR2 SMNVEV (reference sequence). The CDR3 is 18 amino acids. V lost 2 bases to trimming and J lost 4 bases; unmatched junction nucleotides: 11. The CDR3 region is CASSLNRGGLVYNSPLHF. Here the CDR3 DNA reads TGTGCCAGCAGTTTAAACAGGGGCGGGTTGGTGTATAATTCACCCCTCCACTTT.

V gene TRBV5-4 combines with J gene TRBJ2-3; TRBD2 might be the D (5 bases). Trimming left V 4 bases short and J 1 base short, with 10 bases between. Germline-derived CDR1 and CDR2 are SGHNT and YYREEE (reference sequence). The CDR3 totals 14 residues. CDR3 protein: CASSRELGTDTQYF. As DNA, the CDR3 is TGTGCCAGCAGCAGGGAGCTTGGCACAGATACGCAGTATTTT.

In its sample, this clone was seen once. The V call is TRBV19, the J call TRBJ2-1, with D possibly matching TRBD2 (5 bases). Trimming removed 10 bases at V and 8 bases at J, with 30 bases between. This CDR3 is built from 17 residues. The V gene's germline CDR1 is LNHDA and CDR2 SQIVND (reference sequence). The CDR3 loop is CATNIGVGPGSTDEQFF. The CDR3 DNA is TGTGCCACCAATATCGGGGTCGGGCCCGGATCTACGGATGAGCAGTTCTTC.

V gene TRBV12-3 or TRBV12-4 combines with J gene TRBJ1-1, with D tentatively TRBD1 (5 bases). Trimming cost V 3 bases and J 10 bases, with 15 bases left between them. The CDR3 loop spans 13 amino acids. The CDR3 nucleotides are TGTGCCAGCAGTTTCGTATGGACAACGACAGCTTTCTTT. Protein sequence: CASSFVWTTTAFF.

About this clone itself: Other DNA sequences within the sample encode an identical CDR3. This rearrangement joins TRBV5-6 to TRBJ2-5; tentative D call: TRBD1 (5 bases). Germline loops: CDR1 SGHDT, CDR2 YYEEEE. The CDR3 sequence is 12 residues long. Trimming removed 4 bases at V and 5 bases at J, with 9 bases between. The CDR3 coding sequence is TGTGCCAGCAGCCGATCAGGGGAGACCCAGTACTTC. It yields the protein CASSRSGETQYF.

The J gene is TRBJ1-1, the V gene TRBV2; TRBD1 is a possible D gene (5 bases). The CDR3 sequence is 12 residues long. The V gene's germline CDR1 is SNHLY and CDR2 FYNNEI. V lost 3 bases and J 5 bases, leaving 7 bases between the germline ends. In nucleotides, the CDR3 is TGTGCCAGCAGTGATTCAGGGACTGAAGCTTTCTTT. As protein: CASSDSGTEAFF. The full variable domain, its missing parts supplied by reference TRBV2 and TRBJ1-1, is EPEVTQTPSHQVTQMGQEVILRCVPISNHLYFYWYRQILGQKVEFLVSFYNNEISEKSEIFDDQFSVERPDGSNFTLKIRSTKLEDSAMYFCASSDSGTEAFFGQGTRLTVV.

The chain is built from TRBV6-5 and TRBJ2-3; D possibly corresponds to TRBD2 (5 bases). The germline V gene encodes CDR1 MNHEY and CDR2 SVGAGI. V gave up 9 bases and J gave up 8 bases, with 12 bases separating them. The CDR3 totals 11 residues. The CDR3 bases are TGTGCCAGTAGAACGGGGTTTACGCAGTATTTT. Encoded protein: CASRTGFTQYF.

The chain carries TRBV19 and TRBJ1-1; 8 nucleotides align to TRBD1. CDR3 length equals 15 residues. Trimming cost V 3 bases and J 5 bases; bases outside gene matches: 8. Germline CDR1 is LNHDA and CDR2 is SQIVND (reference sequence). The CDR3 spells CASSMETGVGTEAFF. CDR3 in DNA: TGTGCCAGTAGTATGGAGACAGGGGTAGGGACTGAAGCTTTCTTT.

This clone was recorded once. V usage is TRBV4-1 and J usage is TRBJ1-6; TRBD1 matches 7 bases. J was trimmed by 9 bases and V by 4 bases; bases with no gene match: 9. Germline CDR1 is MGHRA and CDR2 is YSYEKL. The CDR3 loop spans 15 amino acids. The CDR3, as DNA: TGCGCCAGCAGCCGGTTAGACAGGGAGTCTTCACCCCTCCACTTT. Translation gives CASSRLDRESSPLHF.

Only one count was recorded for this clone. This chain joins TRBV3-1 (or the pseudogene TRBV3-2) and TRBJ2-3; D possibly corresponds to TRBD2 (6 bases). Trimming shortened V by 2 bases and J by 7 bases, and 13 bases separated the two germline ends. CDR1 and CDR2 (germline): LGHDT, YNNKEL (reference sequence). This CDR3 comprises 14 residues. The CDR3 loop reads CASSQRGGANTQYF. The CDR3 DNA is TGTGCCAGCAGCCAAAGGGGCGGGGCTAATACGCAGTATTTT.

CDR3 in DNA: TGCGCCAGCAGGGGGAGGTCGAGCACATCTGAGGGTTCACCCCTCCACTTT. Translation: CASRGRSSTSEGSPLHF. The rearrangement links TRBV10-1 to TRBJ1-6, with D unclear. Trimming took off 6 bases at V and 9 bases at J, with 24 bases between the two ends. Germline loops: CDR1 WNHNN, CDR2 SYGVQD (reference sequence). This CDR3 has 17 residues.

This chain links TRBV10-3 with TRBJ1-1, with TRBD1 as a possible D gene (5 bases). The CDR3 has 13 amino acids. V lost 7 bases and J 2 bases, leaving 11 bases between the germline ends. From germline, CDR1 is ENHRY and CDR2 SYGVKD. The CDR3 reads CAIKETVNTEAFF. The CDR3 nucleotides are TGTGCCATCAAGGAGACAGTTAACACTGAAGCTTTCTTT.

V gene TRBV18 combines with J gene TRBJ2-3; D remains ambiguous. Germline CDR1 reads KGHSH; CDR2 reads LQKENI. The V end lost 4 bases, the J end lost 6 bases, and 11 bases lay between the germline ends. CDR3 length: 13 residues. In DNA, the CDR3 is TGTGCCAGCTCACTCCCTTTGAGGGATACGCAGTATTTT. Its translation is CASSLPLRDTQYF.

This clone was detected once. The V gene is TRBV5-4, the J gene TRBJ2-1; 9 bases match TRBD1. The CDR3 sequence is 15 residues long. CDR1 is SGHNT, CDR2 YYREEE, per germline (reference sequence). V lost 4 bases and J lost 2; bases outside the gene matches: 4. The CDR3 sequence: CASSPRDRAYNEQFF. DNA for the CDR3: TGTGCCAGCAGCCCACGGGACAGGGCCTACAATGAGCAGTTCTTC.

The chain joins TRBV4-1 to TRBJ2-1; 7 bases align to TRBD2. Germline assignment: CDR1 MGHRA and CDR2 YSYEKL. The CDR3 runs 16 residues. J was trimmed by 5 bases and V by 4 bases; bases with no gene match: 11. The DNA for the CDR3 is TGCGCCAGCAGCCCTAAGGCCCCTAGCGGAAACAATGAGCAGTTCTTC. Translating it yields CASSPKAPSGNNEQFF.